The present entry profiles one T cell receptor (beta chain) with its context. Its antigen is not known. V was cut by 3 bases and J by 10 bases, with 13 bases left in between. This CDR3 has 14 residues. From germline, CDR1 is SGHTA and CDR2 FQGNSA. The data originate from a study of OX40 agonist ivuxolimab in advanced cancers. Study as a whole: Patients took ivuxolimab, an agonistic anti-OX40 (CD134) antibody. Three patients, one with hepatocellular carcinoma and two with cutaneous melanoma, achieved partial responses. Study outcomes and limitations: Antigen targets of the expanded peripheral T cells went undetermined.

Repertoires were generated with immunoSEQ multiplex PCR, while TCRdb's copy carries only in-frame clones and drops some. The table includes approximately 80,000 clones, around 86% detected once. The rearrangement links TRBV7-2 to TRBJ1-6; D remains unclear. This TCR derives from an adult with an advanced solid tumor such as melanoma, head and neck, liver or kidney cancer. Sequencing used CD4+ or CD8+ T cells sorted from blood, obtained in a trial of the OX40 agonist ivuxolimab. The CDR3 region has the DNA TGTGCCAGCAGCTTTGGTAGGGTAGGGTCACCCCTCCACTTT. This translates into CASSFGRVGSPLHF.